The 24 T cell receptor beta chains reported below all come from one sample, sequenced in a study of neurological immune-mediated disorders. TCRdb analysed the 5' RACE reads with MiXCR anew, one entry per CDR3 protein. Of 55,000 to 70,000 distinct CDR3 sequences detected, roughly 3.1% appear once; the ten largest clones hold more than 4.5%. Sequenced sample: PBMCs. These receptors all stem from a woman in her forties or fifties with multiple sclerosis.

The sample holds many counts of this clonotype. The J gene is TRBJ2-1, the V gene TRBV10-3; D is ambiguous. There are 11 residues in the CDR3. Germline CDR1 ENHRY, CDR2 SYGVKD. V was clipped by 6 bases and J by 4 bases, with 4 bases between them. In DNA, the CDR3 is TGTGCCATCAGGGGTTACAATGAGCAGTTCTTC. Its translation: CAIRGYNEQFF.

Many counts were recorded for this clonotype. The chain carries TRBV5-1 and TRBJ1-1; 7 nucleotides agree with TRBD1. Trimming removed 4 bases from V and 6 bases from J; junction bases left unmatched: 3. In germline, CDR1 is SGHRS, CDR2 YFSETQ. The CDR3 runs to 12 residues. DNA of the CDR3: TGCGCCAGCAGCGTAGGGGGCCCTGAAGCTTTCTTT. This sequence encodes CASSVGGPEAFF.

This clonotype was detected ten times or more. The chain links TRBV5-1 to TRBJ2-5; 7 nucleotides agree with TRBD1. The CDR3 extends over 14 amino acids. Germline loops: CDR1 SGHRS, CDR2 YFSETQ. V lost 3 bases and J lost 4; bases outside the gene matches: 6. The CDR3 region has the DNA TGCGCCAGCAGCTACACAGGGGCTGGAGAGACCCAGTACTTC. It codes for CASSYTGAGETQYF. The whole variable domain, remainder taken from reference TRBV5-1 and TRBJ2-5, is KAGVTQTPRYLIKTRGQQVTLSCSPISGHRSVSWYQQTPGQGLQFLFEYFSETQRNKGNFPGRFSGRQFSNSRSEMNVSTLELGDSALYLCASSYTGAGETQYFGPGTRLLVL.

This clonotype was counted at least ten times. Here the CDR3 DNA reads TGCAGTGCTGGTTCCGGGACAGTTAATTCACCCCTCCACTTT. Protein product: CSAGSGTVNSPLHF. The chain joins TRBV20-1 to TRBJ1-6, with 7 bases fitting TRBD1. The CDR3 covers 14 residues. Trimming removed 5 bases from V and 6 bases from J; junction bases left unmatched: 7. The V gene's germline CDR1 is DFQATT and CDR2 SNEGSKA (reference sequence).

This clonotype appeared many times. The chain joins TRBV29-1 to TRBJ1-2, with D unclear. V lost 6 bases, J lost 3 bases, and 8 bases lay in between. Germline V lookup: CDR1 SQVTM, CDR2 ANQGSEA. The CDR3 sequence is 11 residues long. CDR3 amino acids: CSVERDYGYTF. The CDR3, as DNA: TGCAGCGTGGAAAGGGACTATGGCTACACCTTC.

This clonotype was detected many times. This chain connects TRBV9 to TRBJ2-4; D possibly corresponds to TRBD2 (6 bases). The length of the CDR3 is 19 residues. V was trimmed by 3 bases and J by 0 bases, leaving 22 bases between them. The V gene's germline CDR1 is SGDLS and CDR2 YYNGEE. The DNA of the CDR3 is TGTGCCAGCAGCGAAAGCTCCGGGACTTATAATTTAGCCAAAAACATTCAGTACTTC. This encodes CASSESSGTYNLAKNIQYF.

The table lists this clonotype with many counts. V gene TRBV7-2 combines with J gene TRBJ2-7; D unresolved. Germline V gene data show CDR1 as SGHTA and CDR2 as FQGNSA. The CDR3 spans 15 residues. V lost 6 bases and J lost 2, with 17 bases in between. CDR3 in DNA: TGTGCCAGCAGTCGATACCTTGGTTCCCCCTACGAGCAGTACTTC. Its translation: CASSRYLGSPYEQYF.

Details on this clonotype: A much bigger clone sits one base away, suggesting this may be a read error. V is TRBV7-2 and J is TRBJ2-3, with a tentative D call TRBD2 (5 bases). Germline V CDR1 and CDR2: SGHTA, FQGNSA. The CDR3 length is 13 residues. The CDR3 DNA follows: TGTGCCAGCAGCCAGGACTTGGCAGATACGAAGTATTTT. This codes for CASSQDLADTKYF.

In this sample, this clonotype turned up many times. This chain links TRBV20-1 with TRBJ2-3; 8 nucleotides agree with TRBD2. Germline V gene lookup returns CDR1 DFQATT and CDR2 SNEGSKA (reference sequence). The CDR3 is 15 residues long. V shed 2 bases, J shed 2 bases, and the junction held 6 bases outside the gene matches. The CDR3 nucleotides read TGCAGTGCTAGAAGGCCAGCGGGGGTCACAGATACGCAGTATTTT. This translates into CSARRPAGVTDTQYF.

This clonotype has at least ten counts. The chain is built from TRBV12-3 or TRBV12-4 and TRBJ1-1; 8 bases fit TRBD1. The CDR3 totals 13 residues. V was clipped by 8 bases and J by 6 bases; unmatched bases: 8. As DNA, the CDR3 is TGTGCCAGCTTGGACAGGGTGGGCTCTGAAGCTTTCTTT. Encoded protein: CASLDRVGSEAFF.

This clonotype was counted at least ten times. The chain recombines TRBV20-1 with TRBJ2-3, with TRBD2 identical over 13 bases. The CDR3 is made up of 17 amino acids. Per the germline V gene, CDR1 is DFQATT and CDR2 is SNEGSKA (reference sequence). The junction had 8 bases not matched to a gene; V was cut back by 5 bases and J by 0 bases. CDR3 in DNA: TGCAGTGCTGCCCCTCTGACTAGCGGGGGGAGCACAGATACGCAGTATTTT. This gives the protein CSAAPLTSGGSTDTQYF.

This chain uses TRBV6-5 with TRBJ1-2, with TRBD1 identical over 8 bases. Unmatched junction bases numbered 5, after V lost 4 bases and J lost 1 base. The CDR3 totals 15 residues. CDR1 and CDR2 from the germline V gene are MNHEY and SVGAGI. Here the CDR3 DNA reads TGTGCCAGCAGTTCCCGGGACAGGTATAACTATGGCTACACCTTC. Translating gives CASSSRDRYNYGYTF.

This clonotype was observed many times. This chain joins TRBV20-1 and TRBJ2-7, with TRBD1 identical over 10 bases. The ends lost 0 bases at V and 5 bases at J; junction bases unmatched: 7. Germline V gene data show CDR1 as DFQATT and CDR2 as SNEGSKA (reference sequence). The CDR3 covers 15 residues. The CDR3: CSARDPRTGGDEQYF. For the CDR3, the DNA is TGCAGTGCTAGAGATCCTCGGACAGGGGGTGACGAGCAGTACTTC.

This clonotype was observed many times. This chain uses TRBV6-5 with TRBJ2-5; 11 bases match TRBD1. Germline-derived CDR1 and CDR2 are MNHEY and SVGAGI. The CDR3 sequence is 14 residues long. V gave up 4 bases and J gave up 6 bases; unmatched junction bases: 4. CDR3 protein: CASSSGTGGKTQYF. CDR3 nucleotide sequence: TGTGCCAGCAGTTCCGGGACAGGGGGGAAGACCCAGTACTTC.

This clonotype was seen many times. This sequence joins TRBV5-1 and TRBJ2-3, with D possibly matching TRBD2 (6 bases). In germline, CDR1 is SGHRS, CDR2 YFSETQ. V was shortened by 0 bases and J by 2 bases, with 10 bases between the two germline ends. CDR3 size: 15 residues. CDR3 residues: CASSLAAGLTDTQYF. As DNA, the CDR3 is TGCGCCAGCAGCTTGGCGGCGGGGCTCACAGATACGCAGTATTTT.

Ten or more counts support this clonotype. The gene calls are TRBV24-1 and TRBJ2-3; unclear D gene. The V end was cut by 2 bases, the J end by 5 bases, with 4 bases between. This CDR3 has 12 residues. Germline CDR1 reads KGHDR; CDR2 reads SFDVKD. CDR3 coding DNA: TGTGCCACCAGTGATTGGGGAGATACGCAGTATTTT. The encoded protein is CATSDWGDTQYF.

This clonotype was counted many times. This sequence joins TRBV11-2 and TRBJ2-3; 13 bases are a match to TRBD2. There are 18 residues in the CDR3. The V gene end was trimmed by 5 bases and the J gene end by 1 base; junction bases not matched to a gene: 9. Germline V gene sequence: CDR1 SGHAT, CDR2 FQNNGV. CDR3 DNA: TGTGCCAGCAGCCCAGGACTAGCGGGAGAGAGGGGCACAGATACGCAGTATTTT. Translating it yields CASSPGLAGERGTDTQYF.

This clonotype showed up just a few times. The genes are TRBV6-2 or TRBV6-3 and TRBJ2-4; D unclear. The CDR3 contains 15 residues. CDR1 MNHEY and CDR2 SVGEGT come from the germline V gene. V gave up 6 bases and J gave up 0 bases, with 12 bases separating them. The CDR3 DNA follows: TGTGCCAGCAGCCATCGCTTCGGAGCCAAAAACATTCAGTACTTC. Translating it yields CASSHRFGAKNIQYF.

This clonotype was observed at least ten times. The chain recombines TRBV7-2 with TRBJ2-1, with D perhaps TRBD2 (5 bases). V was pared by 5 bases and J by 9 bases, with 8 bases between. CDR1 and CDR2 from the germline V gene are SGHTA and FQGNSA. The CDR3 length is 11 residues. This CDR3 is CASSAGGEQFF. The CDR3, as DNA: TGTGCCAGCAGCGCCGGAGGTGAGCAGTTCTTC.

This clonotype is categorized as medium-sized. The V call is TRBV5-1, the J call TRBJ2-1; 9 nucleotides match TRBD2. Germline CDR1 is SGHRS and CDR2 is YFSETQ. The CDR3 contains 15 residues. V was clipped by 2 bases and J by 7 bases; unmatched bases: 7. The chain's CDR3 is CASSLVLAGNNEQFF. The CDR3 DNA is TGCGCCAGCAGCTTAGTTCTAGCGGGAAATAATGAGCAGTTCTTC.

This clonotype was recorded at least ten times. V gene TRBV5-5 combines with J gene TRBJ2-7, with 9 bases matching TRBD2. Trimming took 4 bases from V and 2 from J; bases not matched to a gene: 13. The CDR3 loop spans 17 amino acids. The V gene's germline CDR1 is SGHKS and CDR2 YYEKEE (reference sequence). This CDR3 reads CASSHPPVLAGTYEQYF. CDR3 DNA sequence: TGTGCCAGCAGCCACCCTCCAGTTCTAGCGGGAACCTACGAGCAGTACTTC. The whole variable domain, remainder taken from reference TRBV5-5 and TRBJ2-7, is DAGVTQSPTHLIKTRGQQVTLRCSPISGHKSVSWYQQVLGQGPQFIFQYYEKEERGRGNFPDRFSARQFPNYSSELNVNALLLGDSALYLCASSHPPVLAGTYEQYFGPGTRLTVT.

Notes on this clonotype: Germline and junction disagree at one end, which may indicate a read error. The CDR3 nucleotides are TGTGACAGCAGCCCGACAGATACGCAGTATTTT. Translation gives CDSSPTDTQYF. This chain links TRBV28 with TRBJ2-3; D gene ambiguous. The CDR3 length is 11 residues. In germline, CDR1 is MDHEN, CDR2 SYDVKM.

Ten or more counts support this clonotype. The V and J genes are TRBV20-1 and TRBJ1-5; D is perhaps TRBD1 (6 bases). Germline assignment: CDR1 DFQATT and CDR2 SNEGSKA (reference sequence). This CDR3 is 13 amino acids long. Between the trimmed V and J ends, which lost 4 bases and 5 bases, there was a span of 12 bases. The CDR3 DNA reads as TGCAGTGCTATCGGGGGGCAAGATCAGCCCCAGCATTTT. This encodes CSAIGGQDQPQHF.

This clonotype occurred many times. The chain joins TRBV7-2 to TRBJ1-2; the D gene is possibly TRBD1 (5 bases). The CDR3 has 14 residues. Trimming removed 1 base at V and 5 bases at J, with 11 bases between. CDR1 is SGHTA, CDR2 FQGNSA, per germline. The CDR3 sequence is CASSLGRVEYGYTF. The DNA for the CDR3 is TGTGCCAGCAGCTTAGGCAGGGTAGAATATGGCTACACCTTC. Drawing the rest from reference TRBV7-2 and TRBJ1-2, the complete variable domain is GAGVSQSPSNKVTEKGKDVELRCDPISGHTALYWYRQSLGQGLEFLIYFQGNSAPDKSGLPSDRFSAERTGGSVSTLTIQRTQQEDSAVYLCASSLGRVEYGYTFGSGTRLTVV.